Following are 24 T cell receptor beta chains from one sample sequenced in a study of monozygotic twins with inflammatory bowel disease. Reanalyzing the 5' RACE reads, TCRdb keeps one entry per CDR3 protein, without DNA. Its table lists some 170,000 distinct CDR3 sequences. The source material was blood. The receptors derive from a human donor with ulcerative colitis or Crohn's disease, or a healthy co-twin of an affected twin (not recorded which).

The rearrangement uses TRBV5-1 and TRBJ2-4. Per the germline V gene, CDR1 is SGHRS and CDR2 is YFSETQ. There are 15 residues in the CDR3. CDR3 protein: CASSLAQGAGNIQYF.

The chain joins TRBV7-2 to TRBJ2-5; without DNA, the TCRdb call of TRBD1 cannot be checked. This CDR3 has 14 residues. Germline V gene sequence: CDR1 SGHTA, CDR2 FQGNSA. The CDR3 sequence: CASTKGGGQETQYF.

This sequence joins TRBV5-4 and TRBJ1-6; TCRdb's D call of TRBD1 is untestable without DNA. The CDR3 has 14 residues. Per the germline V gene, CDR1 is SGHNT and CDR2 is YYREEE (reference sequence). CDR3 residues: CASSVGQGASPLHF.

This rearrangement joins TRBV28 to TRBJ2-7; TCRdb indicates TRBD1, and absent DNA this call remains unverified. Germline CDR1 MDHEN, CDR2 SYDVKM. The length of the CDR3 is 17 residues. CDR3 protein: CASRHETGKFLSYEQYF.

The chain links TRBV18 to TRBJ2-3; TCRdb indicates TRBD1, and absent DNA this call remains unverified. Germline CDR1 reads KGHSH; CDR2 reads LQKENI. The CDR3 consists of 16 residues. The CDR3 protein is CASSPNPGQATDTQYF.

The gene calls are TRBV29-1 and TRBJ1-1. This CDR3 contains 12 residues. Germline V lookup: CDR1 SQVTM, CDR2 ANQGSEA. CDR3 sequence reads: CSVEGEDTEAFF.

The chain recombines TRBV5-6 with TRBJ2-1; with no DNA, the TCRdb D assignment of TRBD2 cannot be verified. This CDR3 has 16 amino acids. Germline loops: CDR1 SGHDT, CDR2 YYEEEE. The CDR3 spells CASSRMGTSGYNEQFF.

The rearrangement links TRBV27 to TRBJ2-7; TCRdb names TRBD2, which stays unverified in the absence of DNA. This CDR3 region has 14 residues. Germline values: CDR1 MNHEY, CDR2 SMNVEV (reference sequence). This chain's CDR3 is CASSLRTGRHEQYF.

The gene calls are TRBV5-1 and TRBJ1-1. The V gene's germline CDR1 is SGHRS and CDR2 YFSETQ. The CDR3 sequence is 11 residues long. The CDR3 sequence is CASRAVTEAFF.

The rearrangement links TRBV10-3 to TRBJ2-7; TCRdb's D call of TRBD1 is untestable without DNA. The CDR3 runs 12 residues. CDR1 ENHRY and CDR2 SYGVKD come from the germline V gene. CDR3 sequence: CAIKGGSYEQYF.

V gene TRBV10-3 combines with J gene TRBJ2-7; TCRdb gives TRBD2 as the D gene, but with no DNA this cannot be confirmed. This CDR3 is built from 14 residues. Germline V gene lookup returns CDR1 ENHRY and CDR2 SYGVKD. CDR3 protein: CAISERSGPYEQYF.

The chain uses TRBV24-1 and TRBJ2-5; with no DNA, the TCRdb D assignment of TRBD2 cannot be verified. Germline CDR1 and CDR2: KGHDR and SFDVKD. The CDR3 spans 13 residues. The CDR3 reads CATSIAGVETQYF.

The V gene is TRBV6-5, the J gene TRBJ2-7. This CDR3 spans 14 amino acids. Germline CDR1 is MNHEY and CDR2 is SVGAGI. CDR3 sequence: CASSYSSEAYEQYF.

V usage is TRBV5-1 and J usage is TRBJ2-3. The CDR3 is 13 residues long. Germline CDR1 SGHRS, CDR2 YFSETQ. The chain's CDR3 is CASSFTGTDTQYF.

V and J are TRBV20-1 and TRBJ2-2; there is no DNA to check the TCRdb D call of TRBD1. CDR3 length equals 15 residues. Germline-derived CDR1 and CDR2 are DFQATT and SNEGSKA (reference sequence). CDR3 loop: CSAFKQGANTGELFF.

The chain uses TRBV19 and TRBJ2-1; TCRdb's D call, TRBD1, is unchecked because there is no DNA. The germline CDR1 and CDR2 sequences are LNHDA and SQIVND (reference sequence). CDR3 size: 16 residues. CDR3 in amino acids: CASSTLQGRGLWEQFF. The entire variable domain, with the rest obtained from reference TRBV19 and TRBJ2-1, is as follows: DGGITQSPKYLFRKEGQNVTLSCEQNLNHDAMYWYRQDPGQGLRLIYYSQIVNDFQKGDIAEGYSVSREKKESFPLTVTSAQKNPTAFYLCASSTLQGRGLWEQFFGPGTRLTVL.

The chain combines TRBV3-1 with TRBJ1-1; TCRdb gives TRBD1 as the D gene, but with no DNA this cannot be confirmed. Per the germline V gene, CDR1 is LGHDT and CDR2 is YNNKEL (reference sequence). The CDR3 has 16 amino acids. This CDR3 reads CASSPRGAERNTEAFF.

This chain connects TRBV5-1 to TRBJ2-2; the TRBD2 assignment by TCRdb is unverifiable without DNA. The CDR3 is 16 amino acids. Germline V gives CDR1 SGHRS, CDR2 YFSETQ. The CDR3: CASSINLLAGPGELFF.

The gene calls are TRBV10-1 and TRBJ2-5. The CDR3 extends over 14 amino acids. The germline gives CDR1 WNHNN, CDR2 SYGVQD (reference sequence). CDR3: CASSESGDLGTQYF.

This chain joins TRBV5-1 and TRBJ2-2. Germline lookup yields CDR1 SGHRS and CDR2 YFSETQ. This CDR3 region has 13 residues. This CDR3 is CASSLDTPGELFF. The entire variable domain, with the rest obtained from reference TRBV5-1 and TRBJ2-2, is as follows: KAGVTQTPRYLIKTRGQQVTLSCSPISGHRSVSWYQQTPGQGLQFLFEYFSETQRNKGNFPGRFSGRQFSNSRSEMNVSTLELGDSALYLCASSLDTPGELFFGEGSRLTVL.

The CDR3 sequence is CASSPQTSFGELFF. V and J are TRBV12-3 or TRBV12-4 and TRBJ2-2; TCRdb proposes TRBD2, but this gene call is untestable without DNA. The CDR3 runs 14 residues.

This rearrangement joins TRBV6-2 or TRBV6-3 to TRBJ2-1; TCRdb designates TRBD1, a call that cannot be tested without DNA. From germline, CDR1 is MNHEY and CDR2 SVGEGT. CDR3 length equals 16 residues. The CDR3 spells CASSPVPRLSYNEQFF.

This sequence joins TRBV5-1 and TRBJ1-6; TCRdb returns TRBD1, unconfirmable since there is no DNA. Germline values: CDR1 SGHRS, CDR2 YFSETQ. The CDR3 has 16 amino acids. The chain's CDR3 is CASSLDTDRGFAPLHF. Full variable domain (rest looked up from reference TRBV5-1 and TRBJ1-6): KAGVTQTPRYLIKTRGQQVTLSCSPISGHRSVSWYQQTPGQGLQFLFEYFSETQRNKGNFPGRFSGRQFSNSRSEMNVSTLELGDSALYLCASSLDTDRGFAPLHFGNGTRLTVT.

The chain couples TRBV7-2 to TRBJ2-7; as DNA is missing, the TRBD2 call by TCRdb cannot be tested. CDR1 is SGHTA, CDR2 FQGNSA, per germline. The CDR3 length is 17 residues. The CDR3 here is CASSSPFGLAGRLEQYF. The full variable domain, with the rest looked up from reference TRBV7-2 and TRBJ2-7, is GAGVSQSPSNKVTEKGKDVELRCDPISGHTALYWYRQSLGQGLEFLIYFQGNSAPDKSGLPSDRFSAERTGGSVSTLTIQRTQQEDSAVYLCASSSPFGLAGRLEQYFGPGTRLTVT.